The clone carrying this T cell receptor beta chain has a count of ten or more. Its antigen is unknown. This record belongs to a study of T cells in Graves' hyperthyroidism and ophthalmopathy. Template material for amplifying TCR beta CDR3 regions consisted of RNA transcripts. The HTBI primer set served for first-round RT-PCR of the TCR CDR3. One entry per CDR3 protein results from TCRdb running MiXCR on the multiplex PCR reads. The sample consists of 700,000 to 950,000 distinct CDR3 sequences, 30% to 40% of them appearing once. Findings and caveats of the study: In validation, the model predicted ophthalmopathy. These predictions came a median about 6.5 months before onset.

The specimen was blood. The TCR comes from a woman aged 40-49 years with Graves' hyperthyroidism.

CDR3 protein: CASSELGIREYF. For the CDR3, the DNA is TGTGCCAGCAGTGAGCTTGGGATCCGGGAGTACTTC. V is TRBV2 and J is TRBJ2-7, with D unclear. With 3 bases removed from V and 11 bases from J, the gap between germline ends came to 14 bases. This CDR3 is built from 12 residues. Germline lookup yields CDR1 SNHLY and CDR2 FYNNEI.